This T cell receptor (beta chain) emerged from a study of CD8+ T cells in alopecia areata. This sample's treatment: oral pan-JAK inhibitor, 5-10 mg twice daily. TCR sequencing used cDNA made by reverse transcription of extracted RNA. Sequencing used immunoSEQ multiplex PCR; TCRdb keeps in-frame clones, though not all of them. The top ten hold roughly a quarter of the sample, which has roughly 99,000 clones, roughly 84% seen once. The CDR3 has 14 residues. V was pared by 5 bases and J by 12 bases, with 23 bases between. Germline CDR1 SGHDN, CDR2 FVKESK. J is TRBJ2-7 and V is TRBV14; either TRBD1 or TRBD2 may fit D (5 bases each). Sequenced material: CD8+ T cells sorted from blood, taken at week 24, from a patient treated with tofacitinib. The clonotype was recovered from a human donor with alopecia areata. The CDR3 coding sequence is TGTGCCAGCAGCGACCTGCCCACGGGGACGGTCCCGTACTTC. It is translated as CASSDLPTGTVPYF.